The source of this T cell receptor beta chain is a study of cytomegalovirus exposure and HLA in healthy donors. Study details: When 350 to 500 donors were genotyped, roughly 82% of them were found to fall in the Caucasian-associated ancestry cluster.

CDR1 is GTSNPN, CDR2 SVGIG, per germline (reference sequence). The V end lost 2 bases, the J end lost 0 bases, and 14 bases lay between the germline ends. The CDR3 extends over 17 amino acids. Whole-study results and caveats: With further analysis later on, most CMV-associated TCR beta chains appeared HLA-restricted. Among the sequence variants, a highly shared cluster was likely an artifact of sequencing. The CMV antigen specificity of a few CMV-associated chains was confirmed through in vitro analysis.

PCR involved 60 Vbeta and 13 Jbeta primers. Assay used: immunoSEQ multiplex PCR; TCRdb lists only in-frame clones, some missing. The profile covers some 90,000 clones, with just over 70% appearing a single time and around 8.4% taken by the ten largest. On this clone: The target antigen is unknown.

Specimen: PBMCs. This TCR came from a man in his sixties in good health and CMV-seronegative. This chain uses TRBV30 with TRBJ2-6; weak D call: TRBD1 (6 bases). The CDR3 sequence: CAWSRAGEPSGANVLTF. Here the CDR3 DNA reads TGTGCCTGGAGTAGGGCAGGGGAGCCCTCTGGGGCCAACGTCCTGACTTTC.